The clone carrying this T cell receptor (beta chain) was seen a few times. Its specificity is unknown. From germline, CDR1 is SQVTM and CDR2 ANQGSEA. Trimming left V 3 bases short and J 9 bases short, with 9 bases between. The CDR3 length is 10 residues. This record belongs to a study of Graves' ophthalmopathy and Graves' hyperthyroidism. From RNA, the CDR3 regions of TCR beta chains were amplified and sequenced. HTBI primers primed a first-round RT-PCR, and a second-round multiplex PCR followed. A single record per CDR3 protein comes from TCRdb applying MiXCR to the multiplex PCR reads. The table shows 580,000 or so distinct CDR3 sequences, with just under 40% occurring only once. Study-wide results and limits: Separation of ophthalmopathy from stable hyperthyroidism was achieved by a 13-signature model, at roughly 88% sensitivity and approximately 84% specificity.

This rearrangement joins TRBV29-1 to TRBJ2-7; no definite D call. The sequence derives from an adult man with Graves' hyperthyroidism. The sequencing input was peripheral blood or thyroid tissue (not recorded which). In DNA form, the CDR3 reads TGCAGCGTTGACGGATTGGGGCAGTACTTC. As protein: CSVDGLGQYF.